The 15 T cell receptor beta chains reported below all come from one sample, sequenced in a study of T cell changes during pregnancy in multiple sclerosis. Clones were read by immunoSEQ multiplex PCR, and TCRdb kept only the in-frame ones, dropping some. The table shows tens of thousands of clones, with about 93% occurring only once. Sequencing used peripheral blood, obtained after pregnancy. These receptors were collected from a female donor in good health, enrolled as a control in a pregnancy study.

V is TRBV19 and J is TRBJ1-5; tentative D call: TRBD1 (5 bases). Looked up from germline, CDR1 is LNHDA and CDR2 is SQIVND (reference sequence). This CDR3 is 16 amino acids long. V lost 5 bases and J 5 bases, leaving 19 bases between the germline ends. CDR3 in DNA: TGTGCCAGTAGTCGTCGGGAGGGACGAGTTGATCAGCCCCAGCATTTT. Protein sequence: CASSRREGRVDQPQHF.

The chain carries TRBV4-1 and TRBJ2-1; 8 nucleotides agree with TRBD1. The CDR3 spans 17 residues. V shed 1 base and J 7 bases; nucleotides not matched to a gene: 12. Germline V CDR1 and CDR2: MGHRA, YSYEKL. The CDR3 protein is CASSQAGRDRSRNEQFF. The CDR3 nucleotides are TGCGCCAGCAGCCAAGCTGGGCGGGACAGGTCTCGAAATGAGCAGTTCTTC.

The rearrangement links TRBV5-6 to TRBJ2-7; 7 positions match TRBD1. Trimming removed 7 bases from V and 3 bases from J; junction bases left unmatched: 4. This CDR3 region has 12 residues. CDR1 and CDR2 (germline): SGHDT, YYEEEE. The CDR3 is CASQGQYYEQYF. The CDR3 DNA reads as TGTGCCAGCCAGGGACAGTACTACGAGCAGTACTTC.

This CDR3 reads CASSLIRGTVSGANVLTF. The CDR3 nucleotides are TGTGCCAGCAGTCTGATACGAGGGACAGTCTCTGGGGCCAACGTCCTGACTTTC. This rearrangement joins TRBV2 to TRBJ2-6, with TRBD1 matching 7 bases. Germline CDR1 reads SNHLY; CDR2 reads FYNNEI. Trimming took 5 bases from V and 0 from J; bases not matched to a gene: 10. This CDR3 contains 18 residues.

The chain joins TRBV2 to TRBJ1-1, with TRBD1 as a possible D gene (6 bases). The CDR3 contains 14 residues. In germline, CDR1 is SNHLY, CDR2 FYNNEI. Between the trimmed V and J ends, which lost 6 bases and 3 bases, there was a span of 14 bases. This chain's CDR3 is CASSAQGLDTEAFF. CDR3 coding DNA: TGTGCCAGCAGCGCACAGGGCCTCGACACTGAAGCTTTCTTT.

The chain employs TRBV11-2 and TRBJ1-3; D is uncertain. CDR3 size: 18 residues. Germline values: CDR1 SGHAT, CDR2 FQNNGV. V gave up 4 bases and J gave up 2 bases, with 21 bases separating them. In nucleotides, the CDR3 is TGTGCCAGCAGCTCGCGGGGAACCCGAACGGTGCCTGGAAACACCATATATTTT. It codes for CASSSRGTRTVPGNTIYF.

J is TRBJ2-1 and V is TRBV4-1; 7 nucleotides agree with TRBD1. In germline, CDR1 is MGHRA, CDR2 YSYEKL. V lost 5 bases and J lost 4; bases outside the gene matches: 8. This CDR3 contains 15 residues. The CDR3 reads CASSEGDRDYNEQFF. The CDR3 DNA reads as TGCGCCAGCAGCGAGGGGGACAGAGATTACAATGAGCAGTTCTTC.

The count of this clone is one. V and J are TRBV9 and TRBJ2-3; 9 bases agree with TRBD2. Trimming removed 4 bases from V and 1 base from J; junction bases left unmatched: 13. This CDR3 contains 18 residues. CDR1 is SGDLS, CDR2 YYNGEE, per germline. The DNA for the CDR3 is TGTGCCAGCAGCTTCCGAGGTAGCGGGAGTCAAGGCACAGATACGCAGTATTTT. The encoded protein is CASSFRGSGSQGTDTQYF.

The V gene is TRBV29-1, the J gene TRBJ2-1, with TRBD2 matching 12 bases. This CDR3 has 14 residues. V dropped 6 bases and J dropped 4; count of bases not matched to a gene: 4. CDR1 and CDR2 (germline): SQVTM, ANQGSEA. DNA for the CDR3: TGCAGCGTGTCAACTAGCGGGGGGTACAATGAGCAGTTCTTC. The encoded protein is CSVSTSGGYNEQFF.

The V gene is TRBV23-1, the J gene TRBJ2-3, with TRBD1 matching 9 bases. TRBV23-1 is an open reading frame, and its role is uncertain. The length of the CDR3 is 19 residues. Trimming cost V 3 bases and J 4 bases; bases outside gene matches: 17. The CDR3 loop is CASSQATQPDRGFPDTQYF. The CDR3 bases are TGCGCCAGCAGTCAGGCTACTCAACCCGACAGGGGGTTCCCAGATACGCAGTATTTT.

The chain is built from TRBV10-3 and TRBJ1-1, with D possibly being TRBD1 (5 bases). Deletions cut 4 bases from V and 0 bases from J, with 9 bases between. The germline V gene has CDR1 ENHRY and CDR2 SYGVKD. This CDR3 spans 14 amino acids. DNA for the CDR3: TGTGCCATCAGTGGGAAGGGGATGAACACTGAAGCTTTCTTT. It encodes CAISGKGMNTEAFF.

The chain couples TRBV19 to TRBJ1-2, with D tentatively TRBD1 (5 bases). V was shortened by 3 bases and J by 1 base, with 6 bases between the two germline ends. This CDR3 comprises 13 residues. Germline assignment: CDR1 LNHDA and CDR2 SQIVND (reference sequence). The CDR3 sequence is CASSIQGNYGYTF. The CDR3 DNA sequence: TGTGCCAGTAGTATCCAGGGTAACTATGGCTACACCTTC.

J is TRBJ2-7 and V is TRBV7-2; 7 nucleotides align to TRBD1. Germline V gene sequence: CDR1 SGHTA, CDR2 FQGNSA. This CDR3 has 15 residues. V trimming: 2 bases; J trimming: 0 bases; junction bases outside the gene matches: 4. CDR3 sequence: CASSLSTGLSYEQYF. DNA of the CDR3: TGTGCCAGCAGCTTATCGACAGGGCTCTCCTACGAGCAGTACTTC.

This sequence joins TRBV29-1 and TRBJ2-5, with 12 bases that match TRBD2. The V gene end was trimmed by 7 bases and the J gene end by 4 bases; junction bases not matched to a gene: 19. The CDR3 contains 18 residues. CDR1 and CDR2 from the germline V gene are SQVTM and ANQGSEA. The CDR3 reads CSARDILIGLAGLETQYF. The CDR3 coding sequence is TGCAGCGCCCGCGACATCTTAATAGGACTAGCGGGATTAGAGACCCAGTACTTC.

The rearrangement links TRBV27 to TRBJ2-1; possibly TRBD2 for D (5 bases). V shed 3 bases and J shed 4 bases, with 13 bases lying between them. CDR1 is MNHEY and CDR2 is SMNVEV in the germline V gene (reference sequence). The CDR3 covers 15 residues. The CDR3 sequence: CASSFRGGVYNEQFF. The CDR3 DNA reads TGTGCCAGCAGTTTCCGGGGTGGGGTTTACAATGAGCAGTTCTTC.